Sequencing of this T cell receptor beta chain was carried out in a study of sequential checkpoint blockade in melanoma. Study summary: Maintenance nivolumab came after either treatment sequence. Under 95 pretreatment tumor DNA samples were TCRβ immunosequenced.

This CDR3 contains 14 residues. V shed 7 bases and J 5 bases; nucleotides not matched to a gene: 8. Germline lookup yields CDR1 LNHDA and CDR2 SQIVND (reference sequence). TCRdb's copy holds only in-frame clones and misses some; the assay was immunoSEQ multiplex PCR. The sample yields tens of thousands of clones, roughly a third seen once. On this clone: What it recognizes is unknown.

As to treatment: randomized to nivolumab then ipilimumab (arm A) or the reverse (arm B). Regarding the study as a whole: Response in arm A was associated with pretreatment TIL clonality.

The genes are TRBV19 and TRBJ1-5, with TRBD1 identical over 7 bases. This specimen was tumor tissue (inferred from file names), taken from a patient given nivolumab and ipilimumab in sequence. This TCR was sampled from a human donor with melanoma. In nucleotides, the CDR3 is TGTGCCAGTACCGGGTGGCAGGGGGATCAGCCCCAGCATTTT. This encodes CASTGWQGDQPQHF.